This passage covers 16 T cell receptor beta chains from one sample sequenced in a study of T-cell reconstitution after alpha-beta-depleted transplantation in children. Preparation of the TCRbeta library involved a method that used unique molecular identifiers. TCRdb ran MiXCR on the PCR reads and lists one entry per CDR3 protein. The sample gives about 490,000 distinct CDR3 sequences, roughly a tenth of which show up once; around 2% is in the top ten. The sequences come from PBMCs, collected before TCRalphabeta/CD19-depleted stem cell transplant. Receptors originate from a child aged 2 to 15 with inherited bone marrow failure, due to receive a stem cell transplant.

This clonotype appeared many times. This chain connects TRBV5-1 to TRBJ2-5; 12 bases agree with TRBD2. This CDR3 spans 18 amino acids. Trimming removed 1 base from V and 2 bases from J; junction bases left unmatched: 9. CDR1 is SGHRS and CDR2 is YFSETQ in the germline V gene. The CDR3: CASSLSSLAGGWQETQYF. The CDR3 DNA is TGCGCCAGCAGCTTGTCATCACTAGCGGGAGGCTGGCAAGAGACCCAGTACTTC.

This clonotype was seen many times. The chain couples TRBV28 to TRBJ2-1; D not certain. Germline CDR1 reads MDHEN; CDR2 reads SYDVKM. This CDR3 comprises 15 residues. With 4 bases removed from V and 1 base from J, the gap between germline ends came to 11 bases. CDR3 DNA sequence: TGTGCCAGCAGTTCCCTCGTACCATCCTACAATGAGCAGTTCTTC. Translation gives CASSSLVPSYNEQFF.

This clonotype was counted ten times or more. CDR3 nucleotide sequence: TGCAGTGCTAGCCGGGGGGCCCTCGACACTGATACGCAGTATTTT. Translation: CSASRGALDTDTQYF. V gene TRBV20-1 combines with J gene TRBJ2-3; the D gene is possibly TRBD2 (7 bases). Germline CDR1 and CDR2: DFQATT and SNEGSKA (reference sequence). This CDR3 has 15 amino acids. Trimming removed 3 bases at V and 6 bases at J, with 19 bases between.

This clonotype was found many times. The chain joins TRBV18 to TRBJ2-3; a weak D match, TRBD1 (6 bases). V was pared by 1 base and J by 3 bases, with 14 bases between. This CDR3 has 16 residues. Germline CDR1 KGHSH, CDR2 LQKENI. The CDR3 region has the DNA TGTGCCAGCTCACCACGGACAGCCAAGTTGACAGATACGCAGTATTTT. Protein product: CASSPRTAKLTDTQYF.

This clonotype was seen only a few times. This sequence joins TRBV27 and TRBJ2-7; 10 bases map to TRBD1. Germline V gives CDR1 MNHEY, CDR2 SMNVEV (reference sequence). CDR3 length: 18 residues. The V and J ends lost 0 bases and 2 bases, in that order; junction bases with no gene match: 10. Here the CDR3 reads CASSLSKRRTGGPYEQYF. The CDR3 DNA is TGTGCCAGCAGTTTATCTAAGCGGAGGACAGGGGGGCCCTACGAGCAGTACTTC.

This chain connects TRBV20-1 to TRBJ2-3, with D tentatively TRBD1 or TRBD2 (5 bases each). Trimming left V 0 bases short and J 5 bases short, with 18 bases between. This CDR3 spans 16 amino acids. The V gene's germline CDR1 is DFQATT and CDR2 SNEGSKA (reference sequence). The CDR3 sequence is CSARDLRERGGDTQYF. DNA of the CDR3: TGCAGTGCTAGAGATCTCAGGGAGCGTGGGGGAGATACGCAGTATTTT.

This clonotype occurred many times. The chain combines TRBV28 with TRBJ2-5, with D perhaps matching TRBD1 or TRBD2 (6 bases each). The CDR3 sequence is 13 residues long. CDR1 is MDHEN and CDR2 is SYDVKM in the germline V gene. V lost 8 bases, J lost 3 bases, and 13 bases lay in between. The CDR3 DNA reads TGTGCCAGCTCGCCCGGGGGCGAAGAGACCCAGTACTTC. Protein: CASSPGGEETQYF.

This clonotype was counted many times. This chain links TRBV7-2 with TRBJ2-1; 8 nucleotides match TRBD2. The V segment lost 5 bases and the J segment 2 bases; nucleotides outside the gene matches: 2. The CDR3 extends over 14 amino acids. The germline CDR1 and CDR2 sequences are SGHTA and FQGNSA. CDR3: CASSPGRAYNEQFF. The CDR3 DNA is TGTGCCAGCAGCCCCGGGAGGGCCTACAATGAGCAGTTCTTC.

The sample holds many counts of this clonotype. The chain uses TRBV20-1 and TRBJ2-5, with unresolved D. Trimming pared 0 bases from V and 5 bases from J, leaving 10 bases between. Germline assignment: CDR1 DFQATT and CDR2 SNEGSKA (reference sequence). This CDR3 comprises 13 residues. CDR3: CSARDMFGETQYF. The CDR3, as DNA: TGCAGTGCTAGAGATATGTTCGGGGAGACCCAGTACTTC.

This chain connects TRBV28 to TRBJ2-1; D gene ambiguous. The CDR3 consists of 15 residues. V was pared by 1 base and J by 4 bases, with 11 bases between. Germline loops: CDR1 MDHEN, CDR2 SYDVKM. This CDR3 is CASSLYSSTYNEQFF. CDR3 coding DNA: TGTGCCAGCAGTTTATACAGCTCAACTTACAATGAGCAGTTCTTC.

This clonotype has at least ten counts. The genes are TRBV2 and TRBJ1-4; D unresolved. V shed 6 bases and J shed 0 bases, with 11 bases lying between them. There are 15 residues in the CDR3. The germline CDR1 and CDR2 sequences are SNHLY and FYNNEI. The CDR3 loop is CASRGSAATNEKLFF. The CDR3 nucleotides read TGTGCCAGCAGGGGCAGTGCTGCAACTAATGAAAAACTGTTTTTT.

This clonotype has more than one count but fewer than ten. CDR3 nucleotides: TGCAGTGCTAGAGTGGCTAGCGACCAAGAGACCCAGTACTTC. Its translation is CSARVASDQETQYF. The chain employs TRBV20-1 and TRBJ2-5; a possible D gene is TRBD2 (6 bases). Per germline, CDR1 DFQATT and CDR2 SNEGSKA (reference sequence). The CDR3 is 14 residues long. The ends were cut back, 1 base at V and 0 bases at J, with 9 bases in the middle.

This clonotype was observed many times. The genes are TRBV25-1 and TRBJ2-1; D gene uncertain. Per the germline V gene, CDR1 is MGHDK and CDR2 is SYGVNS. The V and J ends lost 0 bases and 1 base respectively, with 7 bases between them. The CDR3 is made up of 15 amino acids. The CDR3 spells CASSEYPDSYNEQFF. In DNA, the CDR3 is TGTGCCAGCAGTGAATACCCTGATTCCTACAATGAGCAGTTCTTC.

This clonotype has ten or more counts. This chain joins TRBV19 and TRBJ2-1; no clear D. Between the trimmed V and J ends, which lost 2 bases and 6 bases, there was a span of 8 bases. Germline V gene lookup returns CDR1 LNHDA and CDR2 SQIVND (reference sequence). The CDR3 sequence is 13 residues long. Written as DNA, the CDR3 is TGTGCCAGTAGTATATATCCCCTCAATGAGCAGTTCTTC. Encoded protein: CASSIYPLNEQFF.

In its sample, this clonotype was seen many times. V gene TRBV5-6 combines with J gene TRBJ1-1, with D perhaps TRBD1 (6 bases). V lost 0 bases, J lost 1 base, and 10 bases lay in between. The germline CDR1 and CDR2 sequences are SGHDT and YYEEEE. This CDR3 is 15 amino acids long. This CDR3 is CASSLALQGNTEAFF. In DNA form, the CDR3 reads TGTGCCAGCAGCTTGGCTCTACAGGGGAACACTGAAGCTTTCTTT.

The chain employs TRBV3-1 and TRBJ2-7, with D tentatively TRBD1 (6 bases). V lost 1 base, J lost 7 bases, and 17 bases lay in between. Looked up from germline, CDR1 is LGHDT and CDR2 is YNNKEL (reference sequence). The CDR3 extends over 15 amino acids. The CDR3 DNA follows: TGTGCCAGCAGCCAAGGGGCAGGGGAGAATTTTGAGCAGTACTTC. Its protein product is CASSQGAGENFEQYF.